A selection of T cell receptor beta chains follows, all from one sample in a study of blood T cell repertoires in COVID-19. Profiled with immunoSEQ multiplex PCR; TCRdb holds only in-frame clones, not every one. The sample has some 290,000 clones, around 92% seen once. Sequences were obtained from peripheral blood. The source is a woman aged 25-40 years with COVID-19, enrolled during active disease. Each CDR3 is given with its conserved first and last residue. The D gene is left open where the match is weak. Clone sizes are given selectively: once, few, many, or a class where the clone is expanded.

j_call: TRBJ2-5; clone_size: -; d_call: TRBD2; v_call: TRBV5-6; cdr3_aa: CASSPSGGGETQYF; cdr3_nt: TGTGCCAGCAGCCCTAGCGGGGGCGGAGAGACCCAGTACTTC
j_call: TRBJ1-6; clone_size: -; d_call: -; v_call: TRBV3-1/TRBV3-2; cdr3_aa: CASSQVPGHYNSPLHF; cdr3_nt: TGTGCCAGCAGCCAAGTACCGGGACATTATAATTCACCCCTCCACTTT
j_call: TRBJ2-3; clone_size: -; d_call: TRBD2; v_call: TRBV3-1/TRBV3-2; cdr3_aa: CASSQISGGPDTQYF; cdr3_nt: TGTGCCAGCAGCCAAATAAGCGGGGGTCCAGATACGCAGTATTTT
j_call: TRBJ1-3; clone_size: once; d_call: -; v_call: TRBV9; cdr3_aa: CASSVDQGLSGNTIYF; cdr3_nt: TGTGCCAGCAGCGTAGATCAGGGACTCTCTGGAAACACCATATATTTT
j_call: TRBJ2-7; clone_size: -; d_call: -; v_call: TRBV7-2; cdr3_aa: CASSLAIGTYEQYF; cdr3_nt: TGTGCCAGCAGCTTAGCAATCGGGACCTACGAGCAGTACTTC
j_call: TRBJ2-1; clone_size: once; d_call: -; v_call: TRBV6-5; cdr3_aa: CASRQGGNNEQFF; cdr3_nt: TGTGCCAGCCGGCAGGGGGGAAACAATGAGCAGTTCTTC
j_call: TRBJ2-5; clone_size: -; d_call: -; v_call: TRBV5-6; cdr3_aa: CASTPGVPEETQYF; cdr3_nt: TGTGCCAGCACCCCCGGGGTCCCCGAAGAGACCCAGTACTTC
j_call: TRBJ2-7; clone_size: few; d_call: -; v_call: TRBV12-3/TRBV12-4; cdr3_aa: CASSVAGGQYF; cdr3_nt: TGTGCCAGCAGCGTCGCGGGCGGGCAGTACTTC
j_call: TRBJ1-5; clone_size: -; d_call: -; v_call: TRBV27; cdr3_aa: CASRHYGREIGNQPQHF; cdr3_nt: TGTGCCAGCAGGCATTACGGGCGGGAGATTGGGAATCAGCCCCAGCATTTT
j_call: TRBJ1-5; clone_size: -; d_call: -; v_call: TRBV5-8; cdr3_aa: CASSFRGVSKSQPQHF; cdr3_nt: TGTGCCAGCAGCTTTCGGGGGGTGAGCAAGTCTCAGCCCCAGCATTTT
j_call: TRBJ1-5; clone_size: -; d_call: TRBD1; v_call: TRBV4-1; cdr3_aa: CASSQPIQGARYQPQHF; cdr3_nt: TGCGCCAGCAGCCAACCCATCCAGGGGGCAAGATATCAGCCCCAGCATTTT
j_call: TRBJ2-2; clone_size: -; d_call: -; v_call: TRBV5-3; cdr3_aa: CARSLGPGELFF; cdr3_nt: TGTGCCAGAAGCTTGGGGCCCGGGGAGCTGTTTTTT
j_call: TRBJ1-1; clone_size: -; d_call: -; v_call: TRBV7-9; cdr3_aa: CASSLEAGTEAFF; cdr3_nt: TGTGCCAGCAGCTTAGAGGCAGGCACTGAAGCTTTCTTT
j_call: TRBJ2-1; clone_size: -; d_call: -; v_call: TRBV3-1/TRBV3-2; cdr3_aa: CASSPAWGGEEFF; cdr3_nt: TGTGCCAGCAGCCCCGCTTGGGGGGGCGAGGAGTTCTTC
j_call: TRBJ2-5; clone_size: -; d_call: TRBD1; v_call: TRBV3-1/TRBV3-2; cdr3_aa: CASSTRTGKKPQETQYF; cdr3_nt: TGTGCCAGCAGCACGCGGACAGGCAAGAAGCCCCAAGAGACCCAGTACTTC
j_call: TRBJ2-7; clone_size: -; d_call: TRBD2; v_call: TRBV7-9; cdr3_aa: CASSLASGVIHEQYF; cdr3_nt: TGTGCCAGCAGCTTAGCTAGCGGGGTGATCCACGAGCAGTACTTC
j_call: TRBJ1-4; clone_size: many; d_call: -; v_call: TRBV28; cdr3_aa: CASSRDTLEELFF; cdr3_nt: TGTGCCAGCAGCCGGGACACTCTGGAGGAACTGTTTTTT
j_call: TRBJ1-1; clone_size: -; d_call: -; v_call: TRBV29-1; cdr3_aa: CSVRGRQVTEAFF; cdr3_nt: TGCAGCGTCCGGGGTCGGCAGGTCACTGAAGCTTTCTTT
j_call: TRBJ2-1; clone_size: -; d_call: -; v_call: TRBV9; cdr3_aa: CASSPITTADDNEQFF; cdr3_nt: TGTGCCAGCAGCCCTATCACTACGGCGGATGACAATGAGCAGTTCTTC
j_call: TRBJ2-3; clone_size: -; d_call: TRBD2; v_call: TRBV5-4; cdr3_aa: CASSHLTLAGGRWSTDTQYF; cdr3_nt: TGTGCCAGCAGCCATCTAACCCTAGCGGGGGGGCGTTGGAGCACAGATACGCAGTATTTT
j_call: TRBJ1-5; clone_size: -; d_call: TRBD1; v_call: TRBV10-1; cdr3_aa: CASSAGQPYSNQPQHF; cdr3_nt: TGCGCCAGCAGTGCGGGACAGCCCTATAGCAATCAGCCCCAGCATTTT
j_call: TRBJ1-2; clone_size: -; d_call: TRBD1; v_call: TRBV13; cdr3_aa: CASSPTGTGGYGYTF; cdr3_nt: TGTGCCAGCAGCCCCACCGGGACAGGGGGGTATGGCTACACCTTC
j_call: TRBJ1-2; clone_size: -; d_call: -; v_call: TRBV11-1; cdr3_aa: CASSLVEDYGYTF; cdr3_nt: TGTGCCAGCAGCTTAGTCGAGGACTATGGCTACACCTTC
j_call: TRBJ1-2; clone_size: -; d_call: -; v_call: TRBV28; cdr3_aa: CASSFSSVDYGYTF; cdr3_nt: TGTGCCAGCAGTTTCTCCTCAGTGGACTATGGCTACACCTTC
j_call: TRBJ1-2; clone_size: -; d_call: -; v_call: TRBV19; cdr3_aa: CASEENRNSYGYTF; cdr3_nt: TGTGCCAGTGAAGAGAACAGAAACTCCTATGGCTACACCTTC
j_call: TRBJ2-3; clone_size: once; d_call: TRBD2; v_call: TRBV27; cdr3_aa: CASSGAGGSWDTQYF; cdr3_nt: TGTGCCAGCAGTGGGGCGGGGGGGAGCTGGGATACGCAGTATTTT
j_call: TRBJ1-5; clone_size: -; d_call: -; v_call: TRBV3-1/TRBV3-2; cdr3_aa: CASSQDQDQPQHF; cdr3_nt: TGTGCCAGCAGCCAAGATCAGGATCAGCCCCAGCATTTT